This T cell receptor (beta chain) was documented in a study of spatial heterogeneity in lung cancer. Study outcomes and limitations: Tumor mutation counts were tracked by expanded intratumoral alpha and beta TCR counts.

The sample holds many counts of this clonotype. Its antigen is unknown. Time point denoted: sample taken at primary tumor resection. Whole RNA was taken from tumor, nontumor lung or frozen PBMC; it was then sequenced unsorted. TCRdb itself ran the 5' RACE reads through MiXCR, one entry per CDR3 protein. The sample consists of some 12,000 distinct CDR3 sequences, 9% to 13% of them appearing once. Trimming removed 3 bases from V and 0 bases from J; junction bases left unmatched: 6. This CDR3 has 18 amino acids. Germline lookup yields CDR1 ENHRY and CDR2 SYGVKD. The specimen comprised lung tumor tissue, sampled at surgery. This receptor was identified in a female donor with early-stage non-small cell lung cancer. The genes are TRBV10-3 and TRBJ2-6, with 9 positions matching TRBD1. CDR3 DNA sequence: TGTGCCATCAGTGACGTCGGGACAGGGCCCTCTGGGGCCAACGTCCTGACTTTC. Protein product: CAISDVGTGPSGANVLTF.